This TCR beta chain was identified in a study of CD8 T cells in Susac syndrome. Looking at the study overall: Over five sequenced Susac syndrome patients had clinically active disease, while about 8 were in remission.

The RNA input was roughly 0.45 to 1 ug, and it was reverse transcribed with random hexamers. TCRdb reprocessed the immunoSEQ multiplex PCR reads via MiXCR and lists one record per CDR3 protein. The sample has tens of thousands of distinct CDR3 sequences; approximately 92% are singletons. The germline V gene has CDR1 MNHNY and CDR2 SVGAGI (reference sequence). With 2 bases removed from V and 4 bases from J, the gap between germline ends came to 17 bases. This CDR3 is 16 amino acids long. The material sequenced was CD8+ T cells from PBMCs. This sequence was found in a human donor with Susac syndrome. J is TRBJ1-2 and V is TRBV6-6, with D possibly TRBD1 on 6 matching bases. The CDR3, as DNA: TGTGCCAGCAGTTACCCGGAGACAGGAGTTTCCTATGGCTACACCTTC. Protein: CASSYPETGVSYGYTF.